The rows below give T cell receptor beta chains drawn from one sample of a study of cytomegalovirus exposure and HLA in healthy donors. The protocol was immunoSEQ multiplex PCR, while the TCRdb copy is restricted to in-frame clones and leaves out a portion. Found here are some 170,000 clones, approximately 89% of them singletons; the top ten hold 7.2%. Sequenced sample: PBMCs. The receptors were gathered from a man under 40 in good health and CMV-seropositive. The CDR3 runs from the conserved cysteine through the conserved F or W. The D gene is left open where the match is weak. Clone sizes are given selectively: once, few, many, or a class where the clone is expanded.

v_gene: TRBV18
abundance: once
d_gene: NA
j_gene: TRBJ1-1
CDR3nt: TGTGCCAGCTCACCCACCCCGGACACATCGAACACTGAAGCTTTCTTT
CDR3aa: CASSPTPDTSNTEAFF

v_gene: TRBV25-1
abundance: NA
d_gene: NA
j_gene: TRBJ2-1
CDR3nt: TGTGCCAGCAGTGAATCTCTGGGATACAATGAGCAGTTCTTC
CDR3aa: CASSESLGYNEQFF

v_gene: TRBV11-2
abundance: many
d_gene: NA
j_gene: TRBJ2-3
CDR3nt: TGTGCCAGCAGCTTATTCGTTGGATTTGTATTGGCAGATACGCAGTATTTT
CDR3aa: CASSLFVGFVLADTQYF

v_gene: TRBV27
abundance: NA
d_gene: NA
j_gene: TRBJ2-1
CDR3nt: TGTGCCAGCAGTTTAGGGGCGGGGAGCTACAATGAGCAGTTCTTC
CDR3aa: CASSLGAGSYNEQFF

v_gene: TRBV28
abundance: NA
d_gene: NA
j_gene: TRBJ1-2
CDR3nt: TGTGCCAGCACCCAACAGGGTGTCCCCTGGGGCTACACCTTC
CDR3aa: CASTQQGVPWGYTF

v_gene: TRBV4-3
abundance: NA
d_gene: TRBD1
j_gene: TRBJ1-2
CDR3nt: TGCGCCAGCAGCTCGGACAGGGGAAACTATGGCTACACCTTC
CDR3aa: CASSSDRGNYGYTF

v_gene: TRBV9
abundance: NA
d_gene: NA
j_gene: TRBJ1-6
CDR3nt: TGTGCCAGCAGCGTAGATGGCTTGGTCTCGTCAGCCCTCCACTTT
CDR3aa: CASSVDGLVSSALHF

v_gene: TRBV6-1
abundance: NA
d_gene: NA
j_gene: TRBJ1-5
CDR3nt: TGTGCCAGCAGTGAAACAGGGTATCAGCCCCAGCATTTT
CDR3aa: CASSETGYQPQHF

v_gene: TRBV7-3
abundance: NA
d_gene: TRBD1
j_gene: TRBJ2-7
CDR3nt: TGTGCCAGCAGCTTAATCGGGCGACAGGGGGCCGACGAGCAGTACTTC
CDR3aa: CASSLIGRQGADEQYF

v_gene: TRBV7-2
abundance: NA
d_gene: TRBD1
j_gene: TRBJ2-7
CDR3nt: TGTGCCAGCAGCTTACAACGGGACAGTCTCTGGGAGCAGTACTTC
CDR3aa: CASSLQRDSLWEQYF

v_gene: TRBV7-2
abundance: NA
d_gene: TRBD2
j_gene: TRBJ2-7
CDR3nt: TGTGCCAGCAGCCGGACTAGCGGGGAGTCCTACGAGCAGTACTTC
CDR3aa: CASSRTSGESYEQYF

v_gene: TRBV27
abundance: once
d_gene: TRBD2
j_gene: TRBJ2-1
CDR3nt: TGTGCCAGCAGTTTAAGCGGGACGCACAATGAGCAGTTCTTC
CDR3aa: CASSLSGTHNEQFF

v_gene: TRBV15
abundance: once
d_gene: NA
j_gene: TRBJ2-2
CDR3nt: TGTGCCACCAGCAGCTCCCAGGGAAGGAAAGCCGGGGAGCTGTTTTTT
CDR3aa: CATSSSQGRKAGELFF

v_gene: TRBV5-4
abundance: NA
d_gene: TRBD1
j_gene: TRBJ2-7
CDR3nt: TGTGCCAGCAGCTTCCGAGGACAGGGCTTCCACGAGCAGTACTTC
CDR3aa: CASSFRGQGFHEQYF

v_gene: TRBV6-1
abundance: NA
d_gene: NA
j_gene: TRBJ1-1
CDR3nt: TGTGCCAGCAGTGAAGCCCTCCTGGTGAACACTGAAGCTTTCTTT
CDR3aa: CASSEALLVNTEAFF

v_gene: TRBV6-5
abundance: NA
d_gene: NA
j_gene: TRBJ1-1
CDR3nt: TGTGCCAGCAGTCCCCCCCAGTCCTTCCCTGAAGCTTTCTTT
CDR3aa: CASSPPQSFPEAFF

v_gene: TRBV14
abundance: NA
d_gene: NA
j_gene: TRBJ2-3
CDR3nt: TGTGCCAGCGGCCAGGGATGGACAGATACGCAGTATTTT
CDR3aa: CASGQGWTDTQYF

v_gene: TRBV2
abundance: NA
d_gene: NA
j_gene: TRBJ2-5
CDR3nt: TGTGCCAGCAGAGGGCCCTCAATCCAGGAGACCCAGTACTTC
CDR3aa: CASRGPSIQETQYF

v_gene: TRBV28
abundance: NA
d_gene: NA
j_gene: TRBJ2-1
CDR3nt: TGTGCCACATGGGCCCCTTCCTACAATGAGCAGTTCTTC
CDR3aa: CATWAPSYNEQFF

v_gene: TRBV7-9
abundance: NA
d_gene: NA
j_gene: TRBJ2-1
CDR3nt: TGTGCCAGCAGCTTACTTTGGGGGGCCTCCTACAATGAGCAGTTCTTC
CDR3aa: CASSLLWGASYNEQFF

v_gene: TRBV10-3
abundance: NA
d_gene: NA
j_gene: TRBJ2-7
CDR3nt: TGTGCCATCAGTGAGCTTGGCAGCTCCTACGAGCAGTACTTC
CDR3aa: CAISELGSSYEQYF

v_gene: TRBV4-1
abundance: NA
d_gene: TRBD2
j_gene: TRBJ2-7
CDR3nt: TGCGCCAGCAGCCAACCGACTAGCGGGTTGGTCGAGCAGTACTTC
CDR3aa: CASSQPTSGLVEQYF

v_gene: TRBV5-6
abundance: NA
d_gene: NA
j_gene: TRBJ2-7
CDR3nt: TGTGCCAGCAGCAGGGGCCCGGGGGAGGTCTACGAGCAGTACTTC
CDR3aa: CASSRGPGEVYEQYF